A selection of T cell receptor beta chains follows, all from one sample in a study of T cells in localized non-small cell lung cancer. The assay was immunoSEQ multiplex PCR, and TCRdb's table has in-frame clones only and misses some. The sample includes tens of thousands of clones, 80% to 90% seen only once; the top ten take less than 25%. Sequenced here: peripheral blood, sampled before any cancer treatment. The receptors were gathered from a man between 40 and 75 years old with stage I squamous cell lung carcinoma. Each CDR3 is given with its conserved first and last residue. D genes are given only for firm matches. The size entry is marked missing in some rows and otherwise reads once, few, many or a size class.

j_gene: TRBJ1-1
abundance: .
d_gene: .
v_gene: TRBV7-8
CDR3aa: CASSPGTIGGTEAFF
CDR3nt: TGTGCCAGCAGCCCCGGGACAATAGGGGGGACTGAAGCTTTCTTT

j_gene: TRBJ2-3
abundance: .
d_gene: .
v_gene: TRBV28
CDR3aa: CASSLAGPHRADTQYF
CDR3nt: TGTGCCAGCAGTCTCGCCGGGCCTCACAGGGCAGATACGCAGTATTTT

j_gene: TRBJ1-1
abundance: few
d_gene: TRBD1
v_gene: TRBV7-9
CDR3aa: CASRYEQGLYTEAFF
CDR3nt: TGTGCCAGCAGATACGAACAGGGGTTGTATACTGAAGCTTTCTTT

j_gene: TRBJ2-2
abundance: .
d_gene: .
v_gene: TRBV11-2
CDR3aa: CATRKAGELFF
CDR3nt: TGTGCCACCAGAAAGGCCGGGGAGCTGTTTTTT

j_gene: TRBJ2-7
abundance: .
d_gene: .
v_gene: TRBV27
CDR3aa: CASSLSSRFDYEQYF
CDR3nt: TGTGCCAGCAGTTTATCGAGCAGGTTCGACTACGAGCAGTACTTC

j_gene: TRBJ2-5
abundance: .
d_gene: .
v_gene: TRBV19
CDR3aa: CASSTHTGSVQETQYF
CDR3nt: TGTGCCAGTAGTACCCATACAGGGTCGGTCCAAGAGACCCAGTACTTC

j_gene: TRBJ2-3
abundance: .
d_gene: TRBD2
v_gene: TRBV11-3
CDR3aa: CASSLALAGPTDTQYF
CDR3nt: TGTGCCAGCAGCTTAGCTCTAGCGGGACCCACAGATACGCAGTATTTT

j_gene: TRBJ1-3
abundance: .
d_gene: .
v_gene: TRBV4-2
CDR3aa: CASSRGRVSSSGNTIYF
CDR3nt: TGTGCCAGCAGCCGCGGGAGGGTCAGTAGCTCTGGAAACACCATATATTTT

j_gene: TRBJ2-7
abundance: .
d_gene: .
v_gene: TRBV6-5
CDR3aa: CASTGTGPSGEQYF
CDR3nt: TGTGCCAGCACCGGGACAGGCCCTAGCGGCGAGCAGTACTTC

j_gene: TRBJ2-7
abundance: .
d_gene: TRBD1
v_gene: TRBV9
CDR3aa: CASSVGTGGLDEQYF
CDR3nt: TGTGCCAGCAGCGTAGGGACAGGGGGATTAGACGAGCAGTACTTC

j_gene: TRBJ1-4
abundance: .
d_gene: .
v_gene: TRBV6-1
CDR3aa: CASSGPSGSVEKLFF
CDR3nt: TGTGCCAGCAGTGGACCCTCGGGAAGTGTTGAAAAACTGTTTTTT

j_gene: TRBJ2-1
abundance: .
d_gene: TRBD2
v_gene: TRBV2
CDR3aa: CASSPRLAGEDEQFF
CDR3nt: TGTGCCAGCAGTCCCAGACTAGCGGGAGAGGATGAGCAGTTCTTC

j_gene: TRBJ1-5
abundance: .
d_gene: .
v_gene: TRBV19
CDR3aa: CASSRDGVDSNQPQHF
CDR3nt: TGTGCCAGTAGTCGAGACGGGGTCGATAGCAATCAGCCCCAGCATTTT

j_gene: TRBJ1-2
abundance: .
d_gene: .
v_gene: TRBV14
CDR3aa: CASSQNTGAETYGYTF
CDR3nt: TGTGCCAGCAGCCAAAACACCGGGGCCGAGACTTATGGCTACACCTTC

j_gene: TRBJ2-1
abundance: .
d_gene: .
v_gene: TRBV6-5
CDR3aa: CASSSEGSSSYNEQFF
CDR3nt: TGTGCCAGCAGTTCTGAGGGGTCGAGCTCCTACAATGAGCAGTTCTTC

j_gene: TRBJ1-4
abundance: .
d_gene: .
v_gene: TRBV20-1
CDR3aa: CSAGRGEKLFF
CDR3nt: TGCAGTGCCGGCCGAGGGGAAAAACTGTTTTTT

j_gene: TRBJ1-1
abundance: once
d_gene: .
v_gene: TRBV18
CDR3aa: CASSPLVETEAFF
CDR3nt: TGTGCCAGCTCACCCCTGGTCGAGACTGAAGCTTTCTTT

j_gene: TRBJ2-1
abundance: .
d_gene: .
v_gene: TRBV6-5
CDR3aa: CASSPDSSSYNEQFF
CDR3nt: TGTGCCAGCAGCCCTGACTCTAGCTCCTACAATGAGCAGTTCTTC

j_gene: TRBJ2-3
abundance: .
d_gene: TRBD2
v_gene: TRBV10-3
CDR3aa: CAISGRGGPDTQYF
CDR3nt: TGTGCCATCAGTGGACGGGGGGGGCCAGATACGCAGTATTTT

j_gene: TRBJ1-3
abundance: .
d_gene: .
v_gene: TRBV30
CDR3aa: CAWGRQGQGNTIYF
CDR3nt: TGTGCCTGGGGGAGGCAGGGGCAGGGAAACACCATATATTTT

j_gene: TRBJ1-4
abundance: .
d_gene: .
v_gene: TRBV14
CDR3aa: CASSKTGSNEKLFF
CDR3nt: TGTGCCAGCAGTAAGACAGGCTCGAATGAAAAACTGTTTTTT

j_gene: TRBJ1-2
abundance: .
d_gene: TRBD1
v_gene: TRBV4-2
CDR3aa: CASSARQGFGDGYTF
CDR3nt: TGTGCCAGCAGCGCACGACAGGGTTTTGGGGATGGCTACACCTTC

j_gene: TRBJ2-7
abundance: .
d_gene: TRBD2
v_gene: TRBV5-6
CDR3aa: CASSPLGGREGGYEQYF
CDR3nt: TGTGCCAGCAGCCCGCTAGGGGGGCGGGAGGGCGGTTACGAGCAGTACTTC

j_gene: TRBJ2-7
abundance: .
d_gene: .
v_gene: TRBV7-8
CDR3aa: CASSLANRAYEQYF
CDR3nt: TGTGCCAGCAGCTTAGCAAACAGGGCCTACGAGCAGTACTTC

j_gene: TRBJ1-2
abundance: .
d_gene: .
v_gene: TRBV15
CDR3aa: CATSVRTAAGGYTF
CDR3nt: TGTGCCACCAGCGTCCGAACAGCTGCGGGAGGCTACACCTTC

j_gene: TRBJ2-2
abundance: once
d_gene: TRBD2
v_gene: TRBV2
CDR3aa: CASRKNSGSGTGELFF
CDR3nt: TGTGCCAGCAGAAAAAATAGCGGGAGCGGCACCGGGGAGCTGTTTTTT

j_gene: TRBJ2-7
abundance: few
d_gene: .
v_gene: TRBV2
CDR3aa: CASSSRRDSSQEQYF
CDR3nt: TGTGCCAGCAGTTCCCGGAGGGACTCATCTCAAGAGCAGTACTTC

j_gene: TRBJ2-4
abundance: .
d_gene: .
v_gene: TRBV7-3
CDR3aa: CASSLTPGPENIQYF
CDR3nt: TGTGCCAGCAGCTTAACACCGGGGCCCGAAAACATTCAGTACTTC

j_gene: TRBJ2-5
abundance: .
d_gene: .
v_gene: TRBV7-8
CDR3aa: CASSPRGQETQYF
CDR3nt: TGTGCCAGCAGCCCACGAGGGCAAGAGACCCAGTACTTC

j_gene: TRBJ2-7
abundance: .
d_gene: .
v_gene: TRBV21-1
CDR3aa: CASSKTRPLLAGSKGTYEQYF
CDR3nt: TGTGCCAGCAGCAAAACCCGCCCCTTACTAGCGGGCTCAAAGGGAACCTACGAGCAGTACTTC

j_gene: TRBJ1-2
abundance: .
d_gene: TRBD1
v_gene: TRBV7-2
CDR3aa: CASSPRLTGERGGYTF
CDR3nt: TGTGCCAGCAGCCCCCGATTGACAGGGGAAAGAGGCGGCTACACCTTC

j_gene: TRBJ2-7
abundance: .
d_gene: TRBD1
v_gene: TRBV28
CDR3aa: CASRFGQGGPYEQYF
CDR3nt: TGTGCCAGCAGATTCGGACAGGGGGGCCCCTACGAGCAGTACTTC

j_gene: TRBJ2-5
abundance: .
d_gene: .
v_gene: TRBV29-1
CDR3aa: CSVPGHQETQYF
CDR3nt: TGCAGCGTTCCAGGACACCAAGAGACCCAGTACTTC

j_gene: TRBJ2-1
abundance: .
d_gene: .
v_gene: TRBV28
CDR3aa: CASSLVYHSYNEQFF
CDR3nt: TGTGCCAGCAGTCTGGTCTACCACTCCTACAATGAGCAGTTCTTC

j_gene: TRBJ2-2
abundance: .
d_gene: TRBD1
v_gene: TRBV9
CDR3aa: CASTPTGQSNTGELFF
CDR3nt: TGTGCCAGCACCCCGACAGGGCAATCGAACACCGGGGAGCTGTTTTTT

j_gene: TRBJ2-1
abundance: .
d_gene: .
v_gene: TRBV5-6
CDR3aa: CASSPGILSYYNEQFF
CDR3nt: TGTGCCAGCAGCCCCGGGATCCTGAGCTACTACAATGAGCAGTTCTTC

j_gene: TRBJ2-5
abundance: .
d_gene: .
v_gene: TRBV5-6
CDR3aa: CASSLERGRWQETQYF
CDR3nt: TGTGCCAGCAGTTTAGAGAGGGGGAGATGGCAAGAGACCCAGTACTTC

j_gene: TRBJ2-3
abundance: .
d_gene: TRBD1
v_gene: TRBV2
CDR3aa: CASSDLGQGITDTQYF
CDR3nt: TGTGCCAGCAGTGACTTAGGACAGGGTATCACAGATACGCAGTATTTT

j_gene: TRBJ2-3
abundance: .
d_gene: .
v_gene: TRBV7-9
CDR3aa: CASSLTAASTDTQYF
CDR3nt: TGTGCCAGCAGCTTGACAGCAGCTAGCACAGATACGCAGTATTTT

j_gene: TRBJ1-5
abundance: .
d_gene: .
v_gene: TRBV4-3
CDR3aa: CASSQDIRGGNQPQHF
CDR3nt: TGCGCCAGCAGCCAAGATATTCGAGGGGGCAATCAGCCCCAGCATTTT

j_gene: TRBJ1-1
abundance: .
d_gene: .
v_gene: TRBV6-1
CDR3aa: CASSDYTGNTEAFF
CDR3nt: TGTGCCAGCAGTGATTACACAGGGAACACTGAAGCTTTCTTT

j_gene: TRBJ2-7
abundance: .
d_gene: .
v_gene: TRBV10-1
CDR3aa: CASSESLAGNVYEQYF
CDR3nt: TGCGCCAGCAGTGAGAGTTTGGCGGGAAATGTCTACGAGCAGTACTTC

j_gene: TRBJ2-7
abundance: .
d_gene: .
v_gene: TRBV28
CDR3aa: CASSFPTDTTYEQYF
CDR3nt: TGTGCCAGCAGTTTTCCAACTGACACGACCTACGAGCAGTACTTC

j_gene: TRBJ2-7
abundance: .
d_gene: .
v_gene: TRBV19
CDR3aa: CASSIWGRSYEQYF
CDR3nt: TGTGCCAGTAGTATCTGGGGCAGGTCCTACGAGCAGTACTTC

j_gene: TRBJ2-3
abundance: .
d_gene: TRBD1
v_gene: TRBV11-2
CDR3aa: CASSSTTGVDTQYF
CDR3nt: TGTGCCAGCAGCTCCACGACAGGGGTAGATACGCAGTATTTT

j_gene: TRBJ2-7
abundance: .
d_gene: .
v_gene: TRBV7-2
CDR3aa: CASSLILGVTYEQYF
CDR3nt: TGTGCCAGCAGCTTAATTCTCGGAGTGACCTACGAGCAGTACTTC

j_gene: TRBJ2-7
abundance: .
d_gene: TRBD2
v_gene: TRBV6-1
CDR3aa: CASSEVVAGGGTDEQYF
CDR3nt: TGTGCCAGCAGTGAGGTAGTAGCGGGAGGGGGGACCGACGAGCAGTACTTC

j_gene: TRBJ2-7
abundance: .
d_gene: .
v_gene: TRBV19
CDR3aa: CASSIRPTYEQYF
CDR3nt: TGTGCCAGTAGTATAAGGCCCACCTACGAGCAGTACTTC

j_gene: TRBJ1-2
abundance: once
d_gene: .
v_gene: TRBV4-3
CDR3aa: CASSQDPGVAYGYTF
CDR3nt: TGCGCCAGCAGCCAAGACCCAGGGGTCGCCTATGGCTACACCTTC

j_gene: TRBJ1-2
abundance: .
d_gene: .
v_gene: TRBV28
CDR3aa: CASSGNVEANYGCTF
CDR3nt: TGTGCCAGCAGTGGAAACGTAGAAGCTAACTATGGCTGCACCTTC

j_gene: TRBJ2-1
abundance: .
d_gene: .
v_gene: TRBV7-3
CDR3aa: CASSLRGSSYNEQFF
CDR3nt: TGTGCCAGCAGCTTACGGGGTAGCTCCTACAATGAGCAGTTCTTC

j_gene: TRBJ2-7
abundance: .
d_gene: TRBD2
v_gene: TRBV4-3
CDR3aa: CASSQGRTSSYEQYF
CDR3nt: TGCGCCAGCAGCCAAGGCCGGACTAGCTCCTACGAGCAGTACTTC

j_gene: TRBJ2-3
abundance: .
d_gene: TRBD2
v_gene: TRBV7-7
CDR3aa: CASSLGLAGDTQYF
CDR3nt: TGTGCTAGCAGCTTAGGGCTAGCGGGGGATACGCAGTATTTT

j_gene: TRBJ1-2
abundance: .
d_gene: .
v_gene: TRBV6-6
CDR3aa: CATQSFYGYTF
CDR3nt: TGTGCCACCCAATCCTTCTATGGCTACACCTTC